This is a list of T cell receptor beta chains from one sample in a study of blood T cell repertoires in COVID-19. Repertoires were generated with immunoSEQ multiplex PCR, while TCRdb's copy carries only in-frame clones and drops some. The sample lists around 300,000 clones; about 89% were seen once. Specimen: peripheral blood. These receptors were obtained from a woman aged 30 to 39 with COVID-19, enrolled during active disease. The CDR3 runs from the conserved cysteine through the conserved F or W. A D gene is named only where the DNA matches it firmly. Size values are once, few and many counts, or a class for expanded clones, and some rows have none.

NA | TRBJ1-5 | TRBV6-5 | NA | CASSYRGSNQPQHF | TGTGCCAGCAGTTACCGGGGAAGCAATCAGCCCCAGCATTTT
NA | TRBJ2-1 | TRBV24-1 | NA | CATSDPLRLDEQFF | TGTGCCACCAGTGACCCTCTGCGGTTAGATGAGCAGTTCTTC
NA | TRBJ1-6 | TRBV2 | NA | CASRSYPTQNSPLHF | TGTGCCAGCAGGTCTTACCCCACCCAGAATTCACCCCTCCACTTT
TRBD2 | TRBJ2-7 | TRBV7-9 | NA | CASSLVGGSGPSYEQYF | TGTGCCAGCAGCTTAGTGGGGGGGTCCGGTCCTTCCTACGAGCAGTACTTC
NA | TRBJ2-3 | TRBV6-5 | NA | CASSYNSRLNTDTQYF | TGTGCCAGCAGTTACAACAGCCGCCTCAACACAGATACGCAGTATTTT
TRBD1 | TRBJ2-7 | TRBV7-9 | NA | CASSSRDRESYEQYF | TGTGCCAGCAGCTCCCGGGACAGGGAGTCCTACGAGCAGTACTTC
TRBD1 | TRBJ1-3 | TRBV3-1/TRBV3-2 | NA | CASSLTRTGAGNTIYF | TGTGCCAGCAGTCTCACACGGACAGGGGCCGGAAACACCATATATTTT
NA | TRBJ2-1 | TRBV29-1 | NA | CSVRFVDSYNEQFF | TGCAGCGTTCGTTTTGTTGACAGTTACAATGAGCAGTTCTTC
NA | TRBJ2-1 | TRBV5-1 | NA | CASHLRESGSYNEQFF | TGCGCCAGCCACCTCCGGGAATCGGGCTCCTACAATGAGCAGTTCTTC
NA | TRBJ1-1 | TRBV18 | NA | CASSPGQAITEAFF | TGTGCCAGCTCACCAGGGCAGGCTATCACTGAAGCTTTCTTT
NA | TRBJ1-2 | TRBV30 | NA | CAWSVSGGGEAYGYTF | TGTGCCTGGAGTGTATCAGGCGGGGGTGAGGCCTATGGCTACACCTTC
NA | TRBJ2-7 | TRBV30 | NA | CAWSVHGGEQYF | TGTGCCTGGAGTGTACACGGCGGGGAGCAGTACTTC
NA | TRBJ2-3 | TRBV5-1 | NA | CASSPRWRDTQYF | TGCGCCAGCAGCCCACGATGGAGAGATACGCAGTATTTT
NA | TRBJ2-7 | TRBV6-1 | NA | CASSEFHYEQYF | TGTGCCAGCAGTGAGTTCCACTACGAGCAGTACTTC
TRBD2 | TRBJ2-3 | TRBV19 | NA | CASSILAGGRDTQYF | TGTGCCAGTAGTATCCTAGCGGGAGGGCGAGATACGCAGTATTTT
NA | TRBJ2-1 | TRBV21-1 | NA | CASSKGSKVRRLAGNEQFF | TGTGCCAGCAGCAAAGGGAGTAAGGTAAGGAGACTAGCTGGCAATGAGCAGTTCTTC
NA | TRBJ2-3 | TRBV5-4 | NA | CASSWRGVDTQYF | TGTGCCAGCAGCTGGCGGGGCGTAGATACGCAGTATTTT
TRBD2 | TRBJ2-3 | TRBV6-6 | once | CATQTSGGFTDTQYF | TGTGCCACCCAGACTAGCGGGGGTTTCACAGATACGCAGTATTTT
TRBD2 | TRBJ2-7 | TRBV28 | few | CASSGEASGLPYEQYF | TGTGCCAGCAGCGGCGAGGCTAGCGGGCTTCCCTACGAGCAGTACTTC
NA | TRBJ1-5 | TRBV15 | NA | CATSRDLANSNQPQHF | TGTGCCACCAGCAGAGATCTAGCCAATAGCAATCAGCCCCAGCATTTT
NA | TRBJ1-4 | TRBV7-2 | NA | CASSPVIGGEKLFF | TGTGCCAGCAGCCCTGTGATCGGGGGAGAAAAACTGTTTTTT
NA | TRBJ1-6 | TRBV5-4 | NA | CASSLAGVYNSPLHF | TGTGCCAGCAGCTTGGCAGGGGTCTATAATTCACCCCTCCACTTT
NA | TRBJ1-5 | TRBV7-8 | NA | CASSLDPDMNSNQPQHF | TGTGCCAGCAGCTTAGACCCCGACATGAATAGCAATCAGCCCCAGCATTTT
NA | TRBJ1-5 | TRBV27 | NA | CASRPAGSQPQHF | TGTGCCAGCAGACCTGCAGGGTCCCAGCCCCAGCATTTT
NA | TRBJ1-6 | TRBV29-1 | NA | CSVEDAGVLHF | TGCAGCGTTGAGGACGCCGGGGTCCTCCACTTT
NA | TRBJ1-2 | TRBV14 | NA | CASSQDAATGGGYTF | TGTGCCAGCAGCCAAGATGCAGCGACCGGAGGGGGCTACACCTTC
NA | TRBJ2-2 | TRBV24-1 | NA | CATSDSRSPNTGELFF | TGTGCCACCAGTGATTCTAGGAGCCCAAACACCGGGGAGCTGTTTTTT
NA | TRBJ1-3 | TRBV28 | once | CASSSQGRPGNTIYF | TGTGCCAGCAGTTCTCAGGGTCGACCTGGAAACACCATATATTTT
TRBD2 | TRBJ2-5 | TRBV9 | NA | CASSVEPPGGGQETQYF | TGTGCCAGCAGCGTAGAGCCCCCGGGGGGGGGCCAAGAGACCCAGTACTTC
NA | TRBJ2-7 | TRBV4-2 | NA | CASSKEAKDYSYEQYF | TGTGCCAGCAGCAAAGAGGCAAAGGACTATTCCTACGAGCAGTACTTC
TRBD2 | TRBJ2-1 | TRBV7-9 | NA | CASSLPGLAPWEQFF | TGTGCCAGCAGCCTCCCGGGACTAGCGCCCTGGGAGCAGTTCTTC
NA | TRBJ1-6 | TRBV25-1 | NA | CASSDSGWNSPLHF | TGTGCCAGCAGTGACTCAGGGTGGAATTCACCCCTCCACTTT
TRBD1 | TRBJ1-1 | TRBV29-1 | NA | CSVGVTGGTEAFF | TGCAGCGTTGGGGTTACAGGGGGCACTGAAGCTTTCTTT
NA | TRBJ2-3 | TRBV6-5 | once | CASSLEDTQYF | TGTGCCAGCAGTCTAGAAGATACGCAGTATTTT
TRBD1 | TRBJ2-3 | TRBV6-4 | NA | CASSDSTGGSTDTQYF | TGTGCCAGCAGTGACTCAACAGGGGGCTCCACAGATACGCAGTATTTT
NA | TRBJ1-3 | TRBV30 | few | CAWSGLGTGGNTIYF | TGTGCCTGGAGCGGACTAGGGACGGGTGGAAACACCATATATTTT
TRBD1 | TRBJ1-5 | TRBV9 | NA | CASSVEDREGQPQHF | TGTGCCAGCAGCGTAGAGGACAGGGAAGGTCAGCCCCAGCATTTT
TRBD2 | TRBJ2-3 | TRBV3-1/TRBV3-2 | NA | CASSQSVTSGTDTQYF | TGTGCCAGCAGCCAATCCGTGACTAGCGGGACAGATACGCAGTATTTT
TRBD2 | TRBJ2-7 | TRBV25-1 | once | CASSEAGGPREQYF | TGTGCCAGCAGTGAGGCGGGAGGGCCTAGGGAGCAGTACTTC
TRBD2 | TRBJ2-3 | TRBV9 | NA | CASSTQGLVTDTQYF | TGTGCCAGCAGCACCCAGGGACTAGTCACAGATACGCAGTATTTT
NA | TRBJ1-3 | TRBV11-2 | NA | CASSLDLGQDTIYF | TGTGCCAGCAGCTTAGATCTCGGACAAGACACCATATATTTT
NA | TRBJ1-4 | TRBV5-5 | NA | CASSLTGTTEKLFF | TGTGCCAGCAGCTTGACCGGGACAACTGAAAAACTGTTTTTT
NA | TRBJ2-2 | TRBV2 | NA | CASSGLVTGELFF | TGTGCCAGCAGTGGTCTAGTCACCGGGGAGCTGTTTTTT
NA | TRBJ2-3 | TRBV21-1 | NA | CASSVRRDRGFRWVTDTQYF | TGTGCCAGCAGCGTACGCCGGGACAGGGGATTTCGGTGGGTCACAGATACGCAGTATTTT
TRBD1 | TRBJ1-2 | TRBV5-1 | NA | CASSSYRGANYGYTF | TGCGCCAGCAGCTCCTACAGGGGAGCTAACTATGGCTACACCTTC
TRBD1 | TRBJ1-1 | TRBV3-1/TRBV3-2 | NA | CASSARRTGGAFF | TGTGCCAGCAGCGCCCGTAGGACAGGGGGAGCTTTCTTT
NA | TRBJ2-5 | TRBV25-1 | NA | CASSELALGGLFGETQYF | TGTGCCAGCAGTGAATTGGCGTTAGGAGGGTTGTTCGGAGAGACCCAGTACTTC
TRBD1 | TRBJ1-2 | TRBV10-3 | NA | CAISALTVQGAQDGYTF | TGTGCCATCAGTGCCTTAACTGTACAGGGGGCGCAGGATGGCTACACCTTC
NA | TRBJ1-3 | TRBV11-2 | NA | CASSPSGTSGNTIYF | TGTGCCAGCAGTCCGAGCGGCACGTCTGGAAACACCATATATTTT
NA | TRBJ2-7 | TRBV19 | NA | CASSIGVSAYEQYF | TGTGCCAGTAGTATTGGAGTATCGGCCTACGAGCAGTACTTC
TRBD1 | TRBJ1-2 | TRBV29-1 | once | CSVERDRGSNYGYTF | TGCAGCGTTGAAAGGGACAGGGGATCTAACTATGGCTACACCTTC
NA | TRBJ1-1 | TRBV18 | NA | CASSRTDWNTEAFF | TGTGCCAGCTCACGCACGGACTGGAACACTGAAGCTTTCTTT
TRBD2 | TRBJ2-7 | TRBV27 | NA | CASSSSGLAGAYEQYF | TGTGCCAGCAGTTCCTCGGGACTAGCGGGAGCCTACGAGCAGTACTTC
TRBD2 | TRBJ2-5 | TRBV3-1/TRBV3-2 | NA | CASSHVRTSGRGETQYF | TGTGCCAGCAGCCACGTTCGGACTAGCGGGAGGGGAGAGACCCAGTACTTC
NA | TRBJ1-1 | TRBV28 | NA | CASRRPPGGNTEAFF | TGTGCCAGCAGGCGCCCCCCGGGTGGGAACACTGAAGCTTTCTTT
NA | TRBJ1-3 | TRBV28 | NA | CASSRFGSGNTIYF | TGTGCCAGCAGCCGATTCGGCTCTGGAAACACCATATATTTT
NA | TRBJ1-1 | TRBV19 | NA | CASSVRVSTEAFF | TGTGCCAGTAGTGTCAGGGTGTCGACTGAAGCTTTCTTT